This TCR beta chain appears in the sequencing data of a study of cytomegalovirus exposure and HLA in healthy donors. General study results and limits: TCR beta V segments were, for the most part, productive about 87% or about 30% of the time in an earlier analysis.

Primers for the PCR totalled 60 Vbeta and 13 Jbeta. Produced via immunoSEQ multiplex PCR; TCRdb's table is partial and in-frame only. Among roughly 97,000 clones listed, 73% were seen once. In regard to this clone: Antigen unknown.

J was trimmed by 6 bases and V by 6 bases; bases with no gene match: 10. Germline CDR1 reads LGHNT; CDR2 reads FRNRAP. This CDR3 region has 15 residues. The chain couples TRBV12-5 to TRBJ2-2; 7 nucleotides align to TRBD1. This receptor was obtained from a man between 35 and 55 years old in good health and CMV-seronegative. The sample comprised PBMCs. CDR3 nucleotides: TGTGCTAGTGGCACCACCAGGACAGGACCCGGGGAGCTGTTTTTT. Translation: CASGTTRTGPGELFF.